The 26 T cell receptor beta chains below were found in one sample sequenced in a study of T cell responses to AZD1222 COVID-19 vaccine. Repertoires were generated with immunoSEQ multiplex PCR, while TCRdb's copy carries only in-frame clones and drops some. The sample records approximately 120,000 clones, approximately 93% being singletons. This sample comprised peripheral blood, obtained on day 0 of AZD1222 vaccination. Receptor source: an adult in good health.

V gene TRBV3-1 (or the pseudogene TRBV3-2) combines with J gene TRBJ2-1, with a tentative D call TRBD2 (5 bases). The CDR3 runs to 15 residues. The germline gives CDR1 LGHDT, CDR2 YNNKEL (reference sequence). Deletions cut 5 bases from V and 4 bases from J, with 15 bases between. CDR3 in DNA: TGTGCCAGCAGCTTCCGACGAGGGCAGTACAATGAGCAGTTCTTC. The encoded protein is CASSFRRGQYNEQFF.

The rearrangement links TRBV28 to TRBJ1-2; 7 bases line up with TRBD1. CDR3 length: 15 amino acids. With V trimmed by 5 bases and J by 4 bases, 10 bases remained unmatched. CDR1 is MDHEN and CDR2 is SYDVKM in the germline V gene. The CDR3 bases are TGTGCCAGCAGTCCTCCCAGGGGGACCGGCTATGGCTACACCTTC. It yields the protein CASSPPRGTGYGYTF.

CDR3 sequence: CASSDTAMNTEAFF. The CDR3 coding sequence is TGTGCCAGCAGTGACACAGCCATGAACACTGAAGCTTTCTTT. V usage is TRBV6-4 and J usage is TRBJ1-1; D remains ambiguous. The germline V gene has CDR1 MRHNA and CDR2 SNTAGT. The CDR3 is 14 amino acids. V shed 2 bases and J shed 0 bases, with 7 bases lying between them.

The J gene is TRBJ2-3, the V gene TRBV6-1; TRBD2 is a possible D gene (6 bases). V shed 1 base and J shed 4 bases, with 9 bases lying between them. Per germline, CDR1 MNHNS and CDR2 SASEGT. The CDR3 runs 14 residues. The CDR3 DNA sequence: TGTGCCAGCAGTGAAGTAACGGGGGCAGATACGCAGTATTTT. Its translation: CASSEVTGADTQYF.

The chain is built from TRBV9 and TRBJ1-4, with D maybe TRBD1 (5 bases). V lost 4 bases, J lost 2 bases, and 15 bases lay in between. Germline CDR1 is SGDLS and CDR2 is YYNGEE. CDR3 length: 16 amino acids. CDR3 loop: CASSLRGGGTNEKLFF. CDR3 sequence (DNA): TGTGCCAGCAGCCTTCGGGGCGGCGGTACTAATGAAAAACTGTTTTTT.

This chain uses TRBV16 with TRBJ1-6, with a possible D match to TRBD1 (6 bases). The V gene's germline CDR1 is KGHSY and CDR2 FQNENV. V was shortened by 4 bases and J by 0 bases, with 7 bases between the two germline ends. There are 15 residues in the CDR3. CDR3 in DNA: TGTGCCAGCAGCCCCAGGGGCTCCTATAATTCACCCCTCCACTTT. Translated, it gives CASSPRGSYNSPLHF.

V is TRBV28 and J is TRBJ1-3; no clear D gene. The germline V gene encodes CDR1 MDHEN and CDR2 SYDVKM. This CDR3 contains 14 residues. Trimming took 1 base from V and 3 from J, leaving 7 bases between them. The CDR3 loop is CASSLFGGGNTIYF. Here the CDR3 DNA reads TGTGCCAGCAGTTTATTCGGCGGTGGAAACACCATATATTTT.

The V call is TRBV9, the J call TRBJ2-1, with a possible D match to TRBD1 (9 bases). V was trimmed by 4 bases and J by 8 bases, leaving 28 bases between them. The CDR3 runs 18 residues. Germline V gene lookup returns CDR1 SGDLS and CDR2 YYNGEE. The CDR3: CASSPRGDRGTRPYEQFF. The CDR3 bases are TGTGCCAGCAGCCCCCGGGGAGACAGGGGGACTAGACCGTATGAGCAGTTCTTC.

The CDR3 DNA reads TGTGCCAGCAGTAAGGGACTAGCCACAGATACGCAGTATTTT. This sequence encodes CASSKGLATDTQYF. The V gene is TRBV6-5, the J gene TRBJ2-3; 9 nucleotides align to TRBD2. The CDR3 runs to 14 residues. Germline trimming cut 5 bases from V and 2 bases from J; bases unmatched to any gene: 2. CDR1 MNHEY and CDR2 SVGAGI come from the germline V gene.

This rearrangement joins TRBV7-3 to TRBJ2-1; 9 positions agree with TRBD1. The CDR3 has 15 amino acids. The junction had 5 bases not matched to a gene; V was cut back by 0 bases and J by 8 bases. Germline V lookup: CDR1 SGHTA, CDR2 FQGTGA. The CDR3 loop reads CASSLTLGTGYEQFF. The CDR3 DNA reads TGTGCCAGCAGCTTAACTCTGGGGACAGGGTATGAGCAGTTCTTC. Based on the CDR3 plus reference TRBV7-3 and TRBJ2-1, the full variable domain is GAGVSQTPSNKVTEKGKYVELRCDPISGHTALYWYRQSLGQGPEFLIYFQGTGAADDSGLPNDRFFAVRPEGSVSTLKIQRTERGDSAVYLCASSLTLGTGYEQFFGPGTRLTVL.

The rearrangement joins TRBV5-4 to TRBJ2-7, with 10 bases aligning to TRBD2. This CDR3 is built from 15 residues. CDR1 is SGHNT, CDR2 YYREEE, per germline (reference sequence). V lost 0 bases, J lost 3 bases, and 3 bases stayed unmatched. The CDR3 DNA is TGTGCCAGCAGCTTGGCGGCTAGCGGGAGCTACGAGCAGTACTTC. Translation gives CASSLAASGSYEQYF.

This chain links TRBV28 with TRBJ1-2, with 9 bases aligning to TRBD1. Germline V gene data show CDR1 as MDHEN and CDR2 as SYDVKM. The CDR3 spans 13 residues. V gave up 5 bases and J gave up 6 bases; unmatched junction bases: 4. CDR3 sequence: CASSGDRGNGYTF. The CDR3 nucleotides are TGTGCCAGCAGTGGAGACAGGGGGAATGGCTACACCTTC.

This clone has just one count. This sequence joins TRBV27 and TRBJ2-1, with TRBD2 matching over 13 bases. The V and J ends lost 5 bases and 8 bases, in that order; junction bases with no gene match: 9. CDR1 is MNHEY, CDR2 SMNVEV, per germline (reference sequence). The CDR3 has 16 residues. The DNA for the CDR3 is TGTGCCAGCAGTAAACCAACTAGCGGGAGGGCGTATGAGCAGTTCTTC. As protein: CASSKPTSGRAYEQFF.

J is TRBJ1-2 and V is TRBV28, with D tentatively TRBD1 (6 bases). The length of the CDR3 is 15 residues. V was clipped by 4 bases and J by 4 bases, with 16 bases between them. Germline loops: CDR1 MDHEN, CDR2 SYDVKM. CDR3 DNA: TGTGCCAGCAGTTCACGGGGGCCCTTTGGCTATGGCTACACCTTC. Its translation is CASSSRGPFGYGYTF.

Here the CDR3 reads CASSQDRQGAGEQYF. CDR3 nucleotides: TGCGCCAGCAGCCAAGATCGACAGGGGGCTGGCGAGCAGTACTTC. The chain links TRBV4-3 to TRBJ2-7, with 10 bases fitting TRBD1. The ends lost 0 bases at V and 6 bases at J; junction bases unmatched: 5. Germline V gene data show CDR1 as LGHNA and CDR2 as YSLEER. CDR3 size: 15 residues.

A single count supports this clone. The rearrangement uses TRBV29-1 and TRBJ2-1; perhaps TRBD1 as D (5 bases). The germline CDR1 and CDR2 sequences are SQVTM and ANQGSEA. V shed 4 bases and J shed 0 bases, with 10 bases lying between them. CDR3 length: 14 amino acids. The CDR3, as DNA: TGCAGCGTTGGCAGGGCATTCTCCTACAATGAGCAGTTCTTC. It translates to CSVGRAFSYNEQFF.

J is TRBJ2-7 and V is TRBV3-1 (or the pseudogene TRBV3-2); D may be TRBD2 (6 bases). This CDR3 is built from 13 residues. V dropped 0 bases and J dropped 6 bases, with 9 bases sitting between them. Germline values: CDR1 LGHDT, CDR2 YNNKEL (reference sequence). CDR3 bases: TGTGCCAGCAGCCAAGATTCGGGAGTCGAGCAGTACTTC. It codes for CASSQDSGVEQYF.

The chain uses TRBV11-2 and TRBJ2-5; D remains unclear. The CDR3 sequence is 15 residues long. The V end lost 6 bases, the J end lost 0 bases, and 14 bases lay between the germline ends. Germline CDR1 SGHAT, CDR2 FQNNGV. The CDR3 reads CASSSVVGYQETQYF. In DNA form, the CDR3 reads TGTGCCAGCAGTTCCGTCGTTGGGTACCAAGAGACCCAGTACTTC.

CDR3 nucleotides: TGTGCCAGCAGCTCCCAGACAGGGTACTACTATGGCTACACCTTC. The encoded protein is CASSSQTGYYYGYTF. This sequence joins TRBV9 and TRBJ1-2; 7 bases align to TRBD1. After removal of 4 bases from V and 3 bases from J, the junction contained 9 bases not matched to a gene. CDR1 SGDLS and CDR2 YYNGEE come from the germline V gene. There are 15 residues in the CDR3.

The V call is TRBV3-1 (or the pseudogene TRBV3-2), the J call TRBJ1-4; TRBD1 agrees at 7 bases. The trim removed 4 bases at V and 11 bases at J, leaving 13 bases unmatched. CDR3 length: 15 amino acids. Germline V gene sequence: CDR1 LGHDT, CDR2 YNNKEL (reference sequence). In DNA, the CDR3 is TGTGCCAGCAGCCTCACAGGGGAAGATGGGACGAAACTGTTTTTT. It codes for CASSLTGEDGTKLFF.

The rearrangement links TRBV10-3 to TRBJ1-1, with D unresolved. Trimming removed 2 bases from V and 3 bases from J, with 7 bases in between. Germline V gives CDR1 ENHRY, CDR2 SYGVKD. The CDR3 spans 13 residues. This CDR3 reads CAISENLDTEAFF. The CDR3 DNA follows: TGTGCCATCAGTGAGAATTTGGACACTGAAGCTTTCTTT.

CDR3 coding DNA: TGTGCCAGCAGTTACTCGGAGGGGAACACTGAAGCTTTCTTT. Protein sequence: CASSYSEGNTEAFF. This chain uses TRBV6-5 with TRBJ1-1; D not resolved. The CDR3 has 14 amino acids. V was clipped by 0 bases and J by 1 base, with 6 bases between them. Germline-derived CDR1 and CDR2 are MNHEY and SVGAGI.

The rearrangement links TRBV28 to TRBJ2-5; 7 bases align to TRBD1. V was clipped by 7 bases and J by 4 bases; unmatched bases: 12. The CDR3 spans 15 residues. Germline values: CDR1 MDHEN, CDR2 SYDVKM. CDR3 nucleotide sequence: TGTGCCAGCATGCGCCCGAGGGGGCCAGGAGAGACCCAGTACTTC. This codes for CASMRPRGPGETQYF.

The rearrangement uses TRBV28 and TRBJ2-1; D not certain. Germline assignment: CDR1 MDHEN and CDR2 SYDVKM. Trimming removed 5 bases at V and 9 bases at J, with 14 bases between. The CDR3 is made up of 13 amino acids. CDR3 DNA: TGTGCCAGCAGTCTGTTCTTGATAGGTGAGCAGTTCTTC. Amino acid sequence: CASSLFLIGEQFF.

This chain uses TRBV4-1 with TRBJ2-1; TRBD2 agrees at 7 bases. Losses at the gene ends were 2 bases for V and 8 bases for J; bases not matched to a gene: 9. This CDR3 has 15 amino acids. Germline-derived CDR1 and CDR2 are MGHRA and YSYEKL. Written as DNA, the CDR3 is TGCGCCAGCAGCCAAAGGCCGGGGGGTGGGGATGAGCAGTTCTTC. Translation: CASSQRPGGGDEQFF.

The rearrangement uses TRBV9 and TRBJ2-1, with 11 bases lining up with TRBD2. The CDR3 covers 15 residues. The germline V gene has CDR1 SGDLS and CDR2 YYNGEE. J lost 0 bases, V lost 4 bases, and 0 bases had no gene match. CDR3: CASSTSGSSYNEQFF. The CDR3 DNA reads TGTGCCAGCAGCACTAGCGGGAGCTCCTACAATGAGCAGTTCTTC.